These 7 T cell receptor beta chains originate from one sample sequenced in a study of blood T cell repertoires in COVID-19. Data came from immunoSEQ multiplex PCR; TCRdb stores just in-frame clones and leaves some out. Of more than 20,000 clones listed, around 88% are singletons. The sequenced material came from peripheral blood. The receptors stem from a man between 65 and 85 years old with acute or convalescent COVID-19.

With regard to this clone: The junction and the germline gene differ at one end; a read error may be behind it. DNA of the CDR3: TGTGTCAGCAGTCCCGGAGGATCGGCGCAGTACTTC. Amino acids: CVSSPGGSAQYF. The J gene is TRBJ2-7, the V gene TRBV27; weak D call: TRBD2 (5 bases). The CDR3 contains 12 residues. CDR1 is MNHEY, CDR2 SMNVEV, per germline (reference sequence).

The rearrangement links TRBV9 to TRBJ2-1; 7 nucleotides align to TRBD2. V shed 3 bases, J shed 16 bases, and the junction held 13 bases outside the gene matches. The CDR3 covers 13 residues. The V gene's germline CDR1 is SGDLS and CDR2 YYNGEE. The CDR3 loop is CASSDMGGSPQFF. CDR3 in DNA: TGTGCCAGCAGCGATATGGGCGGGAGCCCCCAATTCTTC.

The CDR3 DNA follows: TGTGCCAGCAGCTTTGACCCCGGGGGGCGATCTGAAGCTTTCTTT. Its protein product is CASSFDPGGRSEAFF. The J gene is TRBJ1-1, the V gene TRBV7-9; a possible D gene is TRBD1 (6 bases). Germline assignment: CDR1 SEHNR and CDR2 FQNEAQ (reference sequence). Trimming left V 3 bases short and J 6 bases short, with 17 bases between. The CDR3 sequence is 15 residues long.

The J gene is TRBJ2-1, the V gene TRBV6-2 or TRBV6-3; 8 nucleotides line up with TRBD2. The CDR3 contains 17 residues. CDR1 and CDR2 from the germline V gene are MNHEY and SVGEGT. J was trimmed by 0 bases and V by 4 bases; bases with no gene match: 8. The CDR3 sequence: CASSLRFSGVSYNEQFF. DNA for the CDR3: TGTGCCAGCAGTTTAAGATTTAGCGGGGTCTCCTACAATGAGCAGTTCTTC.

This chain joins TRBV4-3 and TRBJ2-5; no clear D gene. The germline V and J ends were trimmed by 3 bases and 2 bases, with 7 bases remaining between them. CDR1 and CDR2 (germline): LGHNA, YSLEER. This CDR3 has 13 residues. The CDR3 nucleotides are TGCGCCAGCAGCCAGGAGATGCAAGAGACCCAGTACTTC. Its translation: CASSQEMQETQYF.

This clone was seen once. The chain joins TRBV19 to TRBJ1-2; D gene ambiguous. The CDR3 loop spans 15 amino acids. CDR1 and CDR2 from the germline V gene are LNHDA and SQIVND (reference sequence). V lost 6 bases and J lost 2, with 16 bases in between. CDR3 DNA: TGTGCCAGTAGCAACGGGATCCCCGGAAACTATGGCTACACCTTC. Translated, it gives CASSNGIPGNYGYTF.

The rearrangement joins TRBV7-2 to TRBJ2-1; 14 bases line up with TRBD2. The CDR3 spans 18 residues. Trimming took 5 bases from V and 9 from J; bases not matched to a gene: 15. Germline V gene sequence: CDR1 SGHTA, CDR2 FQGNSA. The CDR3 region is CASSPMGGLAGVWSEQFF. DNA for the CDR3: TGTGCCAGCAGCCCAATGGGGGGACTAGCGGGAGTGTGGAGTGAGCAGTTCTTC.